Listed below are T cell receptor beta chains from one sample, sequenced in a study of blood T cell repertoires in COVID-19. TCRdb keeps only in-frame clones here, not all; method: immunoSEQ multiplex PCR. Here the sample spans about 78,000 clones, roughly 86% being singletons. Sequencing was performed on peripheral blood. The receptors stem from a man aged 45 to 65 with active or convalescent COVID-19. The conserved cysteine and the conserved F or W are not part of the CDR3 here.

TRBV19	TRBJ1-5	ASSTLGTGYQPQH
TRBV7-2	TRBJ2-7	ASSLRDFYEQY
TRBV5-1	TRBJ2-1	ASSGGLAGDEQF
TRBV5-5	TRBJ2-3	ASSLGLSSTDTQY
TRBV3-1/TRBV3-2	TRBJ1-3	ASTPAGGGTSGNTIY
TRBV19	TRBJ2-3	ASSPLAGSTDTQY
TRBV19	TRBJ1-5	ASSNGGQGANQPQH
TRBV10-3	TRBJ2-4	AISGGQGAKNIQY
TRBV27	TRBJ2-3	ASSLDSIGDTQY
TRBV7-2	TRBJ1-2	ASSPPDGGVGKYGYT
TRBV7-9	TRBJ2-1	ASSLGSEQF
TRBV9	TRBJ1-3	ASSVDEGNTIY
TRBV14	TRBJ2-2	ASSEQGFNTGELF
TRBV5-1	TRBJ1-6	ASSQGQGGSYNSPLH
TRBV5-1	TRBJ1-2	ASSLDMAGQGSGGYT
TRBV7-2	TRBJ1-1	ASSSRQGGTEAF
TRBV30	TRBJ1-5	AWSHTGHHQPQH
TRBV28	TRBJ1-2	ASSQGQGLNYGYT
TRBV30	TRBJ2-5	AWSVQGEKTQY
TRBV6-5	TRBJ2-5	ASKETGGYQETQY
TRBV28	TRBJ1-6	ASSLTRGRNSPLH
TRBV11-2	TRBJ1-6	ASSLEGQGANNSPLH
TRBV19	TRBJ1-2	ASSPGEYGYT
TRBV3-1/TRBV3-2	TRBJ2-7	ATSAQEGASYEQY
TRBV28	TRBJ2-2	ASRPGQGGELF